The 30 T cell receptor beta chains below all came from one sample that was sequenced in a study of shared clonotypes between healthy human individuals. Some clones are missing from TCRdb's copy, which holds only in-frame ones; the method was immunoSEQ multiplex PCR. The sample includes some 1.5 million clones, around 95% of them seen just once. Material for sequencing was naive CD4+ T cells sorted from blood. As for subset: CD45RA+ positively selected. Source of these receptors: a young man in good health.

With regard to this clone: Other DNA sequences of this sample code for an identical CDR3. V is TRBV9 and J is TRBJ2-3; no clear D gene. This CDR3 comprises 12 residues. CDR1 is SGDLS, CDR2 YYNGEE, per germline. Trimming removed 3 bases at V and 2 bases at J, with 4 bases between. The CDR3 is CASSAVTDTQYF. The CDR3, as DNA: TGTGCCAGCAGCGCGGTCACAGATACGCAGTATTTT.

The gene calls are TRBV28 and TRBJ1-2, with D tentatively TRBD1 (6 bases). Germline CDR1 and CDR2: MDHEN and SYDVKM. V shed 1 base and J shed 4 bases, with 10 bases lying between them. The CDR3 is 14 amino acids. The CDR3 nucleotides are TGTGCCAGCAGTTTATCACAGGGACGCTATGGCTACACCTTC. Its translation: CASSLSQGRYGYTF.

The chain uses TRBV5-5 and TRBJ2-1, with 14 nucleotides matching TRBD2. After removal of 4 bases from V and 9 bases from J, the junction contained 12 bases not matched to a gene. The CDR3 is 17 residues long. Germline CDR1 SGHKS, CDR2 YYEKEE (reference sequence). CDR3 protein: CASSIWGLAGVVSEQFF. The CDR3 DNA reads TGTGCCAGCAGCATTTGGGGACTAGCGGGAGTTGTTAGTGAGCAGTTCTTC.

The chain employs TRBV6-6 and TRBJ2-1; TRBD2 might be the D (5 bases). The CDR3 loop spans 13 amino acids. With 8 bases removed from V and 4 bases from J, the gap between germline ends came to 12 bases. Per germline, CDR1 MNHNY and CDR2 SVGAGI (reference sequence). The CDR3 coding sequence is TGTGCCAGCCGGGGAAAGGCATACAATGAGCAGTTCTTC. Its translation is CASRGKAYNEQFF.

CDR3: CASSRTSGRYPYEQYF. In DNA, the CDR3 is TGTGCCAGCAGCCGGACTAGCGGGAGGTACCCCTACGAGCAGTACTTC. The genes are TRBV7-2 and TRBJ2-7; 14 bases fit TRBD2. Germline V CDR1 and CDR2: SGHTA, FQGNSA. The CDR3 spans 16 residues. The junction had 5 bases not matched to a gene; V was cut back by 5 bases and J by 2 bases.

This chain connects TRBV18 to TRBJ1-1; D ambiguous. The V and J ends lost 3 bases and 1 base respectively, with 12 bases between them. Germline V lookup: CDR1 KGHSH, CDR2 LQKENI. There are 15 residues in the CDR3. The CDR3: CASSPLGSWNTEAFF. In nucleotides, the CDR3 is TGTGCCAGCTCACCGCTTGGGAGCTGGAACACTGAAGCTTTCTTT.

This clone was seen only a few times. The chain combines TRBV28 with TRBJ2-7; D remains unclear. From germline, CDR1 is MDHEN and CDR2 SYDVKM. V lost 7 bases, J lost 1 base, and 8 bases lay in between. This CDR3 is 12 amino acids long. The CDR3 region has the DNA TGTGCCAGCACCCGAAGATCCTACGAGCAGTACTTC. This encodes CASTRRSYEQYF. Variable domain in full (rest from reference TRBV28 and TRBJ2-7): DVKVTQSSRYLVKRTGEKVFLECVQDMDHENMFWYRQDPGLGLRLIYFSYDVKMKEKGDIPEGYSVSREKKERFSLILESASTNQTSMYLCASTRRSYEQYFGPGTRLTVT.

The chain carries TRBV7-2 and TRBJ2-4, with TRBD1 identical over 7 bases. This CDR3 has 15 amino acids. From germline, CDR1 is SGHTA and CDR2 FQGNSA. V was pared by 5 bases and J by 4 bases, with 8 bases of the junction left unmatched. CDR3 loop: CASSPDRATKNIQYF. Written as DNA, the CDR3 is TGTGCCAGCAGCCCCGACAGGGCGACGAAAAACATTCAGTACTTC.

The gene calls are TRBV6-6 and TRBJ2-4, with TRBD1 matching 8 bases. The CDR3 consists of 13 residues. V gave up 8 bases and J gave up 5 bases; unmatched junction bases: 5. Germline V gives CDR1 MNHNY, CDR2 SVGAGI (reference sequence). CDR3 loop: CASPAGGENIQYF. In nucleotides, the CDR3 is TGTGCCAGCCCTGCAGGGGGCGAAAACATTCAGTACTTC.

This clone was observed a single time. The rearrangement links TRBV4-3 to TRBJ1-2; D not resolved. Per the germline V gene, CDR1 is LGHNA and CDR2 is YSLEER. V lost 0 bases to trimming and J lost 7 bases, with 12 bases between them. The CDR3 is 14 amino acids. The CDR3 sequence is CASSQDDLLGGYTF. The CDR3 bases are TGCGCCAGCAGCCAAGATGACCTTCTAGGTGGCTACACCTTC.

V usage is TRBV5-6 and J usage is TRBJ2-3; D may be TRBD1 (6 bases). Germline V gene data show CDR1 as SGHDT and CDR2 as YYEEEE. V dropped 1 base and J dropped 0 bases, with 9 bases sitting between them. The CDR3 covers 15 residues. CDR3 loop: CASSLLGASTDTQYF. The CDR3 DNA reads as TGTGCCAGCAGCTTGCTGGGGGCGAGCACAGATACGCAGTATTTT. The full variable domain, in which reference TRBV5-6 and TRBJ2-3 provide the parts outside the CDR3, is DAGVTQSPTHLIKTRGQQVTLRCSPKSGHDTVSWYQQALGQGPQFIFQYYEEEERQRGNFPDRFSGHQFPNYSSELNVNALLLGDSALYLCASSLLGASTDTQYFGPGTRLTVL.

The chain couples TRBV27 to TRBJ1-4; no definite D call. This CDR3 is built from 14 residues. Germline CDR1 MNHEY, CDR2 SMNVEV (reference sequence). Trimming removed 0 bases from V and 10 bases from J, with 12 bases in between. The CDR3, as DNA: TGTGCCAGCAGTTTATCGCAGTCGGGCGGAAAACTGTTTTTT. Encoded protein: CASSLSQSGGKLFF. The whole variable domain, remainder taken from reference TRBV27 and TRBJ1-4, is EAQVTQNPRYLITVTGKKLTVTCSQNMNHEYMSWYRQDPGLGLRQIYYSMNVEVTDKGDVPEGYKVSRKEKRNFPLILESPSPNQTSLYFCASSLSQSGGKLFFGSGTQLSVL.

V gene TRBV28 combines with J gene TRBJ2-3, with TRBD1 matching over 7 bases. The germline V gene has CDR1 MDHEN and CDR2 SYDVKM. Trimming cost V 8 bases and J 3 bases; bases outside gene matches: 5. This CDR3 comprises 13 residues. CDR3 amino acids: CASRSQGTDTQYF. The CDR3 DNA reads as TGTGCCAGCCGATCACAGGGGACAGATACGCAGTATTTT.

This clone was seen just once. The chain links TRBV9 to TRBJ2-2; TRBD1 aligns across 9 bases. Trimming at V came to 3 bases and at J to 10 bases, leaving 13 bases not matched to a gene. This CDR3 contains 16 residues. The V gene's germline CDR1 is SGDLS and CDR2 YYNGEE. The CDR3 bases are TGTGCCAGCAGCGGAACCGGGACAGGGAGTTCTGTGGAGCTGTTTTTT. It translates to CASSGTGTGSSVELFF.

J is TRBJ2-3 and V is TRBV5-4, with 8 nucleotides matching TRBD2. V shed 1 base, J shed 6 bases, and the junction held 7 bases outside the gene matches. Germline loops: CDR1 SGHNT, CDR2 YYREEE (reference sequence). The CDR3 consists of 15 residues. The chain's CDR3 is CASSLSTSGHDTQYF. CDR3 in DNA: TGTGCCAGCAGCTTGAGTACTAGCGGCCATGATACGCAGTATTTT.

This clone came up once. This chain's CDR3 is CASSPLTGSNEKLFF. CDR3 DNA: TGTGCCAGCAGTCCCCTGACAGGGTCTAATGAAAAACTGTTTTTT. This chain links TRBV27 with TRBJ1-4, with 7 bases aligning to TRBD1. The CDR3 totals 15 residues. The germline CDR1 and CDR2 sequences are MNHEY and SMNVEV (reference sequence). The J segment lost 3 bases and the V segment lost 5 bases, leaving 6 bases of the junction unmatched.

The V gene is TRBV6-6, the J gene TRBJ1-1; a possible D gene is TRBD1 (6 bases). V dropped 2 bases and J dropped 2 bases, with 12 bases sitting between them. This CDR3 region has 15 residues. The germline V gene encodes CDR1 MNHNY and CDR2 SVGAGI (reference sequence). CDR3 nucleotides: TGTGCCAGCAGTTACGAAGCGGACAGTAACACTGAAGCTTTCTTT. This encodes CASSYEADSNTEAFF.

CDR3 in amino acids: CASRYLGTGSGNTIYF. CDR3 in DNA: TGTGCCAGCAGATACCTGGGGACAGGCTCTGGAAACACCATATATTTT. V gene TRBV28 combines with J gene TRBJ1-3; TRBD1 matches at 8 bases. Unmatched junction bases numbered 7, after V lost 6 bases and J lost 0 bases. CDR3 length: 16 amino acids. Germline CDR1 and CDR2: MDHEN and SYDVKM.

The genes are TRBV6-1 and TRBJ1-1; D is undetermined. V was trimmed by 6 bases and J by 2 bases, leaving 16 bases between them. Germline CDR1 MNHNS, CDR2 SASEGT. The CDR3 is made up of 15 amino acids. The CDR3 region has the DNA TGTGCCAGCAGGGCCTTGGGGTCCTCAAACACTGAAGCTTTCTTT. Amino acid sequence: CASRALGSSNTEAFF.

The V call is TRBV15, the J call TRBJ2-4; D call uncertain. This CDR3 is built from 13 residues. V was cut by 8 bases and J by 6 bases, with 14 bases left in between. Germline CDR1 is LNHNV and CDR2 is YYDKDF (reference sequence). This CDR3 reads CATRLGQANIQYF. The CDR3 DNA follows: TGTGCCACCCGACTTGGGCAGGCAAACATTCAGTACTTC.

The rearrangement joins TRBV7-9 to TRBJ2-2; no clear D. CDR3 length: 11 amino acids. Germline CDR1 reads SEHNR; CDR2 reads FQNEAQ (reference sequence). V shed 8 bases and J shed 5 bases, with 6 bases lying between them. The CDR3 nucleotides read TGTGCCAGCTCGAGGACCGGGGAGCTGTTTTTT. Its translation is CASSRTGELFF.

V gene TRBV7-2 combines with J gene TRBJ2-3; 9 positions match TRBD2. This CDR3 has 17 residues. Germline CDR1 reads SGHTA; CDR2 reads FQGNSA. V lost 3 bases, J lost 2 bases, and 9 bases stayed unmatched. CDR3 amino acids: CASSFKAGGDYTDTQYF. The CDR3 DNA is TGTGCCAGCAGCTTCAAGGCGGGAGGGGACTACACAGATACGCAGTATTTT.

CDR3 nucleotide sequence: TGTGCCAGCAAACTTGTAGATACGCAGTATTTT. Its protein product is CASKLVDTQYF. This rearrangement joins TRBV6-5 to TRBJ2-3; D gene uncertain. There are 11 residues in the CDR3. V lost 7 bases, J lost 5 bases, and 7 bases lay in between. Germline loops: CDR1 MNHEY, CDR2 SVGAGI.

V and J are TRBV7-2 and TRBJ2-1, with unresolved D. This CDR3 has 15 amino acids. V was cut by 1 base and J by 4 bases, with 11 bases left in between. In germline, CDR1 is SGHTA, CDR2 FQGNSA. CDR3 sequence reads: CASSLDGQRYNEQFF. CDR3 nucleotides: TGTGCCAGCAGCTTAGATGGTCAAAGGTACAATGAGCAGTTCTTC.

V and J are TRBV5-4 and TRBJ2-5, with 11 nucleotides matching TRBD2. This CDR3 spans 16 amino acids. Germline V gene data show CDR1 as SGHNT and CDR2 as YYREEE (reference sequence). V shed 1 base, J shed 0 bases, and the junction held 2 bases outside the gene matches. CDR3 sequence: CASSLRTSGYQETQYF. CDR3 coding DNA: TGTGCCAGCAGCTTGCGGACTAGCGGGTACCAAGAGACCCAGTACTTC.

V gene TRBV5-4 combines with J gene TRBJ2-5; TRBD2 matches at 7 bases. The CDR3 has 13 amino acids. In germline, CDR1 is SGHNT, CDR2 YYREEE (reference sequence). V lost 4 bases and J lost 6; bases outside the gene matches: 6. The DNA for the CDR3 is TGTGCCAGCAGCCTACCGGGGGGAAAGACCCAGTACTTC. Translated, it gives CASSLPGGKTQYF.

For this clone: At one of its ends the junction is not consistent with the germline gene, which may arise from a read error. The V gene is TRBV19, the J gene TRBJ2-1; 7 bases align to TRBD2. Germline CDR1 reads LNHDA; CDR2 reads SQIVND (reference sequence). The CDR3 sequence is 13 residues long. The CDR3 is CASRIAGTDEQFF. DNA for the CDR3: TGTGCCAGTAGGATAGCGGGTACCGATGAGCAGTTCTTC.

The rearrangement joins TRBV4-2 to TRBJ2-7, with TRBD2 matching 12 bases. Unmatched junction bases numbered 9, after V lost 0 bases and J lost 3 bases. Germline assignment: CDR1 LGHNA and CDR2 YNFKEQ. The CDR3 spans 18 residues. The CDR3 loop reads CASSQDGLAGRSDYEQYF. CDR3 coding DNA: TGTGCCAGCAGCCAAGATGGACTAGCGGGACGTTCTGACTACGAGCAGTACTTC.

The rearrangement links TRBV10-2 to TRBJ2-1, with 13 positions matching TRBD2. Germline CDR1 and CDR2: WSHSY and SAAADI. CDR3 size: 17 residues. J was trimmed by 5 bases and V by 4 bases; bases with no gene match: 8. The CDR3 DNA sequence: TGCGCCAGCAGTGGAGGACTAGCGGGAGATTGGGACAATGAGCAGTTCTTC. This translates into CASSGGLAGDWDNEQFF.

The rearrangement joins TRBV6-5 to TRBJ2-2, with D perhaps matching TRBD1 (6 bases). The CDR3 sequence is 15 residues long. Trimming removed 6 bases from V and 6 bases from J, with 17 bases in between. Germline CDR1 and CDR2: MNHEY and SVGAGI. The chain's CDR3 is CASSLTQGIAGELFF. CDR3 DNA sequence: TGTGCCAGCAGCCTGACACAGGGTATAGCCGGGGAGCTGTTTTTT.